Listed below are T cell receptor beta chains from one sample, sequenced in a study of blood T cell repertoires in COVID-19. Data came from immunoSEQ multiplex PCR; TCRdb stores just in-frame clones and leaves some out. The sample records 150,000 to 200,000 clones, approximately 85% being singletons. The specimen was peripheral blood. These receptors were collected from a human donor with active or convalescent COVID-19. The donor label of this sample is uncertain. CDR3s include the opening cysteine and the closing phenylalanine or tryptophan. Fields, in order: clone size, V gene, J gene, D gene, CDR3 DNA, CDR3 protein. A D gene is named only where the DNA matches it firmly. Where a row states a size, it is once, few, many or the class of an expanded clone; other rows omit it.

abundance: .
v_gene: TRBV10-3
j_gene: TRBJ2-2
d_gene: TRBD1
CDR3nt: TGTGCCATCAGGGAGGGACAGGGGAACACCGGGGAGCTGTTTTTT
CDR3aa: CAIREGQGNTGELFF

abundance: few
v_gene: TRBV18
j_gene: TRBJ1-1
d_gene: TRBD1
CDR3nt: TGTGCCAGCTCAGGGGACAGGGGGCACACTGAAGCTTTCTTT
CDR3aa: CASSGDRGHTEAFF

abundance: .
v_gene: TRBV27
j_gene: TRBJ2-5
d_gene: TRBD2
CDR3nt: TGTGCCAGCAGTGGGACTAGCGGACAAGAGACCCAGTACTTC
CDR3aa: CASSGTSGQETQYF

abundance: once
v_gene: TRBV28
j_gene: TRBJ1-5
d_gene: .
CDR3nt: TGTGCCAGCAGTTTGGTGGGGGCCGGTAATCAGCCCCAGCATTTT
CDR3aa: CASSLVGAGNQPQHF

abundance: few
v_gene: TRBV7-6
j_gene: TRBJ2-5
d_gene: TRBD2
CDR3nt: TGTGCCAGCAGCCCAACTAGCGGGAGGGCCGCGGAGACCCAGTACTTC
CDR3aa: CASSPTSGRAAETQYF

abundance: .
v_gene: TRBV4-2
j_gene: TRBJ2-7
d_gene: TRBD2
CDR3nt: TGTGCCAGCAGCCAAGGGGACTCGGGGAGGGACCACTCCTACGAGCAGTACTTC
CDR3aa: CASSQGDSGRDHSYEQYF

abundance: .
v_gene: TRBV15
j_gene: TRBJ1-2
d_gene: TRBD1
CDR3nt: TGTGCCACCAGCAGAGCGTGGGGGGGACAGGGGGAGGACTATGGCTACACCTTC
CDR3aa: CATSRAWGGQGEDYGYTF

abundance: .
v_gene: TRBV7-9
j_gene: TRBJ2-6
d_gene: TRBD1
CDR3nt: TGTGCCAGCAAAGACAGGGGTTCGTCTGGGGCCAACGTCCTGACTTTC
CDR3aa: CASKDRGSSGANVLTF

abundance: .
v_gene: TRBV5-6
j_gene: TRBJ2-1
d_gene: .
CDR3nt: TGTGCCAGCAGTTTTGGCAGCTACAATGAGCAGTTCTTC
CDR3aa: CASSFGSYNEQFF

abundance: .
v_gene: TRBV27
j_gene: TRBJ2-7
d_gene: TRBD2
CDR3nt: TGTGCCAGCAGTCAAACAACTAGCGACTCCTACGAGCAGTACTTC
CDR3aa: CASSQTTSDSYEQYF

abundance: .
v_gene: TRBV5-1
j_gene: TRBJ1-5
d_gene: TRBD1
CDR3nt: TGCGCCAGCAGGTTGGAACAGGGGAATCAGCCCCAGCATTTT
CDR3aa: CASRLEQGNQPQHF

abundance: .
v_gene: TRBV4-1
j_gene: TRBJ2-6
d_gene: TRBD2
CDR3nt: TGCGCCAGCAGCCCTGGGACTAGCGGGAGGGAGAGGGCTGGGGCCAACGTCCTGACTTTC
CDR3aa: CASSPGTSGRERAGANVLTF

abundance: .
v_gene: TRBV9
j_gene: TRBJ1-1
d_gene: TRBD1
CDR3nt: TGTGCCAGCAGCGGACAGGGGAAGGGTGAAGCTTTCTTT
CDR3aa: CASSGQGKGEAFF

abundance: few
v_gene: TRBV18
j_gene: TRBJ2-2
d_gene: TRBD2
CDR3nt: TGTGCCAGCTCACCGCGGGGGGATGACACCGGGGAGCTGTTTTTT
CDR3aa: CASSPRGDDTGELFF

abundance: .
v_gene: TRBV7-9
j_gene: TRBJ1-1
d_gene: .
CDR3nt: TGTGCCAGCAGCCGCGGGTGGACGGGGAACACTGAAGCTTTCTTT
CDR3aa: CASSRGWTGNTEAFF

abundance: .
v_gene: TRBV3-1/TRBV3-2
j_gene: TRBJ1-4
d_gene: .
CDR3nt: TGTGCCAGCAGCCTAACAGGCGGTAGGACTAATGAAAAACTGTTTTTT
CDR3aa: CASSLTGGRTNEKLFF

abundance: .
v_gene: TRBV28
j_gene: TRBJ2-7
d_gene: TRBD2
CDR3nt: TGTGCCAGCAGTCCCCCTGGGGGCGGGGGGGCGAACTTC
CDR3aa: CASSPPGGGGANF

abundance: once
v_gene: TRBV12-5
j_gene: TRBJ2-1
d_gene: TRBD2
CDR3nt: TGTGCTAGTGGTTTGGCCAGACTAGCGGTCCACAATGAGCAGTTCTTC
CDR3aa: CASGLARLAVHNEQFF

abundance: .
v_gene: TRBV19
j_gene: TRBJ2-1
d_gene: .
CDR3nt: TGTGCCAGTAGTACAGGGTTTTCCTACAATGAGCAGTTCTTC
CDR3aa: CASSTGFSYNEQFF

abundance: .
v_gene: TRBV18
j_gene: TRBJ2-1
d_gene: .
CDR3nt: TGTGCCAGCTCATACCGGGGACAAAGCAGTAATGAGCAGTTCTTC
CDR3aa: CASSYRGQSSNEQFF

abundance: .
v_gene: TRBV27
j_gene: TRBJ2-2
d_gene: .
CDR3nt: TGTGCCAGCAGTTTTAGGGGAACCCAGAACACCGGGGAGCTGTTTTTT
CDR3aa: CASSFRGTQNTGELFF

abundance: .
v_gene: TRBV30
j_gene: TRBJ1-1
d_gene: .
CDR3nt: TGTGCCTGGAGTGTATTATCGAACACTGAAGCTTTCTTT
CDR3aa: CAWSVLSNTEAFF

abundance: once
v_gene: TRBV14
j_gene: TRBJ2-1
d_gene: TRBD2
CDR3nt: TGTGCCAGCAGCCAACCCTTCAGGCCTAGCGGGGTCATCTCCTACAATGAGCAGTTCTTC
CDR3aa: CASSQPFRPSGVISYNEQFF

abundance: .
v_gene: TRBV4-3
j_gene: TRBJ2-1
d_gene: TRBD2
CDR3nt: TGCGCCAGCAGCCAAGATGGTGGAACGGGGGGCTACAATGAGCAGTTCTTC
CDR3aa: CASSQDGGTGGYNEQFF

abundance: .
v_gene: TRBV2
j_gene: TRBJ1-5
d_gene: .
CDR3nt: TGTGCCAGCAGTGCCCGGGGAGGGGGTAGCAATCAGCCCCAGCATTTT
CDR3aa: CASSARGGGSNQPQHF

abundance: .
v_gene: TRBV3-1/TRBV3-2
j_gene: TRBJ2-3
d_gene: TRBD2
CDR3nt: TGTGCCAGCAGCCGACGAGGGACTAGCGGGAGCCTTACGCAGTATTTT
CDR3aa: CASSRRGTSGSLTQYF

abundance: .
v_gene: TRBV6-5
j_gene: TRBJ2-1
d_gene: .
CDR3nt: TGTGCCAGCAGTTACCTACGTAAGGGGCGATACAATGAGCAGTTCTTC
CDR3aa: CASSYLRKGRYNEQFF

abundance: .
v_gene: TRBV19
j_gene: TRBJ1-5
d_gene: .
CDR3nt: TGTGCCAGTAGTCCAAATGTAGCCGAGAATCAGCCCCAGCATTTT
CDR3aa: CASSPNVAENQPQHF

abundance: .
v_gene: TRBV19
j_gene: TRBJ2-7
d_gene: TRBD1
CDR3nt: TGTGCCAGTAGTATGGGACAGGGGACTTCCTACGAGCAGTACTTC
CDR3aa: CASSMGQGTSYEQYF

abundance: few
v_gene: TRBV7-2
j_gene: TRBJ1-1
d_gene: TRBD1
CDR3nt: TGTGCCAGCAGCTGGACAGGGAGGACTGAAGCTTTCTTT
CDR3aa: CASSWTGRTEAFF

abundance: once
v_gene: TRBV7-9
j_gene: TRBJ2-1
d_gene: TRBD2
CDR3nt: TGTGCCAGCAGCTCACGGACTAGCGGGAGTGGGAATGAGCAGTTCTTC
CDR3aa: CASSSRTSGSGNEQFF

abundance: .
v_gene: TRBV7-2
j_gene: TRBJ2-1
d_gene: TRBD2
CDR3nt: TGTGCCAGCAGCTTAGCGCGGCTAGCGGGAAGCAATGAGCAGTTCTTC
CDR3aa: CASSLARLAGSNEQFF

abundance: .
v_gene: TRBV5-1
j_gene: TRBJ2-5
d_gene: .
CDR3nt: TGCGCCAGCAGCTTGACTGGTAGCGGCCAAGAGACCCAGTACTTC
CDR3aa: CASSLTGSGQETQYF

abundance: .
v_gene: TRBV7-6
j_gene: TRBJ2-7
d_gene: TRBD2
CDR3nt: TGTGCCAGCAGCTTAGCGGGACTAGCGGGAGGAGGGGGAGAGCAGTACTTC
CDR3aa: CASSLAGLAGGGGEQYF

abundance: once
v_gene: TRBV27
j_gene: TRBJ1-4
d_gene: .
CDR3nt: TGTGCCAGCAGTTCCCGGGGATCTAATGAAAAACTGTTTTTT
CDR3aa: CASSSRGSNEKLFF

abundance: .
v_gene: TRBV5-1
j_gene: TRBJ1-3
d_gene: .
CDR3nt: TGCGCCAGCAGCTTGGGATCAGGGAACACCATATATTTT
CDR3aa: CASSLGSGNTIYF

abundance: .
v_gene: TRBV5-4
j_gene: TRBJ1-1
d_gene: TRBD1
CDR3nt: TGTGCCAGCAGCTTAGGACAGGGTTGGAACACTGAAGCTTTCTTT
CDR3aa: CASSLGQGWNTEAFF